This T cell receptor beta chain is drawn from a study of patients and donors after allogeneic stem cell transplantation. The CDR3 totals 16 residues. CDR1 is SGHNT, CDR2 YYREEE, per germline (reference sequence). With 4 bases clipped from V and 4 bases from J, the junction kept 7 bases outside the gene matches. TCRdb reprocessed the RT-PCR reads with MiXCR, giving one entry per CDR3 protein. This table has about a million distinct CDR3 sequences, roughly 18% appearing once. This clonotype showed up just a few times. This TCR was recovered from a human donor who was either an allogeneic HSCT recipient or a stem cell or donor lymphocyte infusion donor (not recorded which). It is not recorded whose cells these are; they may come from a transplant donor. The rearrangement joins TRBV5-4 to TRBJ2-4; 11 bases map to TRBD2. Sequenced input: blood, either unsorted or a sorted T cell fraction (not recorded which). CDR3: CASSPQVAGGKNIQYF. The CDR3 DNA follows: TGTGCCAGCAGCCCGCAGGTAGCGGGAGGGAAAAACATTCAGTACTTC.